A single sample is the source of the 19 T cell receptor beta chains below, sequenced in a study of cytotoxic CD8 clonotypes in ibrutinib-treated CLL. Here immunoSEQ multiplex PCR was the method, and the copy in TCRdb shows in-frame clones only, minus some. The top ten clones hold approximately 7.7% of a sample with some 20,000 clones, around 74% of them seen once. The sequencing used PBMCs, collected before ibrutinib treatment. The receptors shown here come from a human donor with chronic lymphocytic leukemia.

The chain employs TRBV19 and TRBJ1-1, with 7 bases that match TRBD1. J gave up 4 bases and V 6 bases, and 8 bases lay outside the gene matches. Germline V gene data show CDR1 as LNHDA and CDR2 as SQIVND (reference sequence). This CDR3 spans 14 amino acids. The CDR3 loop reads CASRSGQVRTEAFF. CDR3 DNA: TGTGCCAGTAGATCCGGACAGGTCCGCACTGAAGCTTTCTTT.

The gene calls are TRBV19 and TRBJ2-7; 8 nucleotides align to TRBD1. The CDR3 is 15 residues long. Germline CDR1 is LNHDA and CDR2 is SQIVND (reference sequence). Trimming took 4 bases from V and 2 from J; bases not matched to a gene: 7. DNA for the CDR3: TGTGCCAGTAGTACCAGGGACAGGCCGACCTACGAGCAGTACTTC. Amino acids: CASSTRDRPTYEQYF.

This sequence joins TRBV6-1 and TRBJ1-2; D not certain. CDR1 and CDR2 (germline): MNHNS, SASEGT. Trimming pared 7 bases from V and 2 bases from J, leaving 17 bases between. CDR3 length: 15 amino acids. DNA for the CDR3: TGTGCCAGCATCCAAGGCCGCGGGGAAAACTATGGCTACACCTTC. This codes for CASIQGRGENYGYTF.

The chain couples TRBV7-3 to TRBJ2-6; 8 positions agree with TRBD1. This CDR3 is built from 18 residues. Trimming took 1 base from V and 0 from J; bases not matched to a gene: 5. Per germline, CDR1 SGHTA and CDR2 FQGTGA. The CDR3 here is CASSLSDRGSSGANVLTF. The CDR3 DNA follows: TGTGCCAGCAGCTTAAGCGACAGGGGTTCCTCTGGGGCCAACGTCCTGACTTTC.

This chain links TRBV6-1 with TRBJ2-2; D remains ambiguous. Trimming took off 2 bases at V and 2 bases at J, with 6 bases between the two ends. The CDR3 is 14 amino acids. Looked up from germline, CDR1 is MNHNS and CDR2 is SASEGT. The CDR3: CASSEWLNTGELFF. CDR3 DNA: TGTGCCAGCAGTGAATGGCTTAACACCGGGGAGCTGTTTTTT.

The chain joins TRBV28 to TRBJ2-1; D is possibly TRBD1 or TRBD2 (5 bases each). The germline gives CDR1 MDHEN, CDR2 SYDVKM. This CDR3 spans 15 amino acids. V was shortened by 4 bases and J by 7 bases, with 17 bases between the two germline ends. CDR3 sequence: CASSSPRGRVNEQFF. In DNA, the CDR3 is TGTGCCAGCAGTTCCCCAAGGGGACGGGTAAATGAGCAGTTCTTC. Full variable domain (remainder filled in from reference TRBV28 and TRBJ2-1): DVKVTQSSRYLVKRTGEKVFLECVQDMDHENMFWYRQDPGLGLRLIYFSYDVKMKEKGDIPEGYSVSREKKERFSLILESASTNQTSMYLCASSSPRGRVNEQFFGPGTRLTVL.

This clone was found once. The V gene is TRBV7-9, the J gene TRBJ2-3, with 7 bases aligning to TRBD1. CDR1 is SEHNR and CDR2 is FQNEAQ in the germline V gene (reference sequence). The length of the CDR3 is 15 residues. J was trimmed by 1 base and V by 1 base; bases with no gene match: 2. The CDR3 is CASSLVRGRTDTQYF. The CDR3 DNA follows: TGTGCCAGCAGCTTAGTGAGGGGGCGCACAGATACGCAGTATTTT.

The J gene is TRBJ1-2, the V gene TRBV5-5; D uncertain. CDR1 is SGHKS, CDR2 YYEKEE, per germline (reference sequence). This CDR3 is 13 amino acids long. V was trimmed by 4 bases and J by 1 base, leaving 8 bases between them. CDR3 nucleotide sequence: TGTGCCAGCAGCGCCCGCGGTAACTATGGCTACACCTTC. Its translation is CASSARGNYGYTF.

The V and J genes are TRBV7-2 and TRBJ2-3, with 9 bases aligning to TRBD1. The germline CDR1 and CDR2 sequences are SGHTA and FQGNSA. The CDR3 runs to 14 residues. Losses at the gene ends were 3 bases for V and 5 bases for J; bases not matched to a gene: 3. The CDR3 sequence is CASSFGQGQDTQYF. As DNA, the CDR3 is TGTGCCAGCAGCTTCGGACAGGGGCAAGATACGCAGTATTTT.

The chain links TRBV9 to TRBJ1-2, with TRBD1 matching over 9 bases. The CDR3 has 14 amino acids. Germline CDR1 reads SGDLS; CDR2 reads YYNGEE. V gave up 3 bases and J gave up 7 bases; unmatched junction bases: 7. In DNA form, the CDR3 reads TGTGCCAGCAGCGAGAACAGGGGGCGGGGTGGCTACACCTTC. This translates into CASSENRGRGGYTF.

The chain uses TRBV5-1 and TRBJ2-7; 8 positions agree with TRBD2. V shed 0 bases, J shed 4 bases, and the junction held 6 bases outside the gene matches. The V gene's germline CDR1 is SGHRS and CDR2 YFSETQ. This CDR3 has 15 residues. The CDR3 DNA follows: TGCGCCAGCAGCTTGGCAGCGGGGGTTCTTTACGAGCAGTACTTC. It specifies CASSLAAGVLYEQYF. The full variable domain, its missing parts supplied by reference TRBV5-1 and TRBJ2-7, is KAGVTQTPRYLIKTRGQQVTLSCSPISGHRSVSWYQQTPGQGLQFLFEYFSETQRNKGNFPGRFSGRQFSNSRSEMNVSTLELGDSALYLCASSLAAGVLYEQYFGPGTRLTVT.

The gene calls are TRBV11-1 and TRBJ2-5, with D perhaps matching TRBD2 (6 bases). V was trimmed by 5 bases and J by 1 base, leaving 11 bases between them. This CDR3 has 14 residues. Germline V gives CDR1 SGHAT, CDR2 FQDESV (reference sequence). The CDR3 region is CASSPRDSQETQYF. In DNA, the CDR3 is TGTGCCAGCAGCCCTCGGGACTCCCAAGAGACCCAGTACTTC.

V gene TRBV6-6 combines with J gene TRBJ2-7, with 8 bases that match TRBD2. The CDR3 has 15 residues. V was pared by 6 bases and J by 2 bases, with 9 bases of the junction left unmatched. The germline V gene encodes CDR1 MNHNY and CDR2 SVGAGI (reference sequence). The CDR3 DNA reads TGTGCCAGCAGAACCGGGACTAGGGGCACCTACGAGCAGTACTTC. Translated: CASRTGTRGTYEQYF.

The rearrangement joins TRBV6-1 to TRBJ2-3; perhaps D is TRBD1 or TRBD2 (9 bases each). Germline lookup yields CDR1 MNHNS and CDR2 SASEGT. V was pared by 6 bases and J by 4 bases, with 17 bases between. The CDR3 runs 15 residues. DNA for the CDR3: TGTGCCAGCAGGGACAGGGGCGGGGGGGCAGATACGCAGTATTTT. Protein product: CASRDRGGGADTQYF.

The genes are TRBV25-1 and TRBJ1-5; D perhaps matches TRBD1 (5 bases). Trimming removed 4 bases at V and 3 bases at J, with 10 bases between. The CDR3 is 14 amino acids. Germline values: CDR1 MGHDK, CDR2 SYGVNS. CDR3 protein: CASSGHRNNQPQHF. CDR3 in DNA: TGTGCCAGCAGTGGGCACAGGAACAATCAGCCCCAGCATTTT.

This chain uses TRBV7-2 with TRBJ2-1; 9 bases align to TRBD1. Germline V CDR1 and CDR2: SGHTA, FQGNSA. The CDR3 extends over 16 amino acids. Trimming removed 5 bases from V and 6 bases from J; junction bases left unmatched: 11. In nucleotides, the CDR3 is TGTGCCAGCAGCATATTCGGAGGACAGGGGTTCAATGAGCAGTTCTTC. This gives the protein CASSIFGGQGFNEQFF.

This clone was observed a few times. V usage is TRBV30 and J usage is TRBJ1-1; D is unclear. Per germline, CDR1 GTSNPN and CDR2 SVGIG (reference sequence). CDR3 length: 12 amino acids. Between the trimmed V and J ends, which lost 4 bases and 1 base, there was a span of 7 bases. CDR3 DNA: TGTGCCTGGAATGCGGGGAACACTGAAGCTTTCTTT. Amino acids: CAWNAGNTEAFF.

The rearrangement uses TRBV5-1 and TRBJ1-4, with D perhaps TRBD1 (6 bases). The CDR3 length is 15 residues. Germline V gives CDR1 SGHRS, CDR2 YFSETQ. Trimming pared 0 bases from V and 4 bases from J, leaving 10 bases between. The CDR3 here is CASSLGHRDNEKLFF. The CDR3 nucleotides are TGCGCCAGCAGCTTGGGGCACAGGGATAATGAAAAACTGTTTTTT. The complete variable domain, with remaining parts taken from reference TRBV5-1 and TRBJ1-4, reads KAGVTQTPRYLIKTRGQQVTLSCSPISGHRSVSWYQQTPGQGLQFLFEYFSETQRNKGNFPGRFSGRQFSNSRSEMNVSTLELGDSALYLCASSLGHRDNEKLFFGSGTQLSVL.

The chain couples TRBV21-1 to TRBJ2-2; TRBD1, the D gene given by the table, was not confirmed from the DNA. TRBV21-1 is shown as a pseudogene. The CDR3 is 15 amino acids. In DNA, the CDR3 is TGTGCCAGCAGCGGCAACGACAAGAACACCGGGGAGCTGTTTTTT. The encoded protein is CASSGNDKNTGELFF.